Listed below are T cell receptor beta chains from one sample, sequenced in a study of cytomegalovirus exposure and HLA in healthy donors. Method: immunoSEQ multiplex PCR; TCRdb's copy keeps in-frame clones and lacks some. This sample yields under 250,000 clones, of which 80% to 90% are seen a single time; roughly 2% belongs to the top ten. The sequencing input was PBMCs. The origin of the receptors is a woman between 18 and 29 years old in good health and CMV-seropositive. CDR3s include the opening cysteine and the closing phenylalanine or tryptophan. The D gene is left open where the match is weak. Some rows have no size entry. The others give once, few or many, or a class for an expanded clone.

J,V,length,D,size,DNA,CDR3
TRBJ2-1,TRBV2,15,TRBD2,.,TGTGCCAGCAGAAGGACTAGCGGGGCCTACAATGAGCAGTTCTTC,CASRRTSGAYNEQFF
TRBJ2-3,TRBV28,17,TRBD2,.,TGTGCCAGCAGTGAGGGACTAGCGGGAGACAGTCCAGATACGCAGTATTTT,CASSEGLAGDSPDTQYF
TRBJ1-2,TRBV6-5,15,.,.,TGTGCCAGCAGTTACTCGTCAGGGGCTGACTATGGCTACACCTTC,CASSYSSGADYGYTF
TRBJ1-2,TRBV7-2,15,TRBD1,.,TGTGCCAGCAGCACGGGACAGGGAGCTAACTATGGCTACACCTTC,CASSTGQGANYGYTF
TRBJ2-3,TRBV28,14,.,.,TGTGCCAGCACCCTCGAAACTAGCACAGATACGCAGTATTTT,CASTLETSTDTQYF
TRBJ2-2,TRBV10-3,12,.,.,TGTGCCATCGGTATCGAGGCCGGGGAGCTGTTTTTT,CAIGIEAGELFF
TRBJ2-7,TRBV7-9,12,.,few,TGTGCCAGCAGCTCTAGCTCCTACGAGCAGTACTTC,CASSSSSYEQYF
TRBJ2-7,TRBV2,13,.,few,TGTGCCAGCAGTCGGGAGAGGAACTACGAGCAGTACTTC,CASSRERNYEQYF
TRBJ2-1,TRBV18,14,TRBD1,once,TGTGCCAGCTCGACGACAGGGGTGGGTAATGAGCAGTTCTTC,CASSTTGVGNEQFF
TRBJ1-2,TRBV27,15,.,.,TGTGCCAGCTCACTTCGCGACAGCCTTAACTATGGCTACACCTTC,CASSLRDSLNYGYTF